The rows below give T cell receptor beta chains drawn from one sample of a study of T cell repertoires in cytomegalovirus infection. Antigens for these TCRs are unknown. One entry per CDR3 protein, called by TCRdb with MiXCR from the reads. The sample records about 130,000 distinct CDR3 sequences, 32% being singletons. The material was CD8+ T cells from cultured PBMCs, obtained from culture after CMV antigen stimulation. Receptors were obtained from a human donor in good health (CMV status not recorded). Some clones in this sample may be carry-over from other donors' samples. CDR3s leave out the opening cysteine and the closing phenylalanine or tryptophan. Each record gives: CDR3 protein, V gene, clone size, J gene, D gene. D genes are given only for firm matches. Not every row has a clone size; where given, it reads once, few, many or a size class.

ASSLEQGLQSGNTIY,TRBV7-9,.,TRBJ1-3,TRBD1
SANPGTTYEQY,TRBV20-1,few,TRBJ2-7,TRBD2
ASAKRNPQRNEQF,TRBV7-2,many,TRBJ2-1,.
ASSLGDSLDEQF,TRBV12-3/TRBV12-4,many,TRBJ2-1,.
ASSLGTGNMNTEAF,TRBV5-1,.,TRBJ1-1,.
ASSLAGVGTQY,TRBV11-1,few,TRBJ2-3,.
ASSLKRAPGPYYEQF,TRBV7-6,.,TRBJ2-1,.
ASSFADSSYNEQF,TRBV5-5,.,TRBJ2-1,.
AISADRGDQPQH,TRBV10-3,.,TRBJ1-5,TRBD1
ASRTSRYNEQF,TRBV7-2,.,TRBJ2-1,TRBD2
ASSRQGPNEQF,TRBV25-1,.,TRBJ2-1,TRBD1
ASSLDRGGMRVNTEAF,TRBV7-9,.,TRBJ1-1,.
ASRIQAARDTEAF,TRBV6-6,few,TRBJ1-1,.
ASSPPGPGEQY,TRBV5-5,.,TRBJ2-7,.
ATSRDVGGGETQY,TRBV15,.,TRBJ2-5,.
ASSPTGLGLPATNEKLF,TRBV27,.,TRBJ1-4,.
ASSLTVQGRREQY,TRBV7-2,medium-sized,TRBJ2-7,.
ASSFSGGYQETQY,TRBV7-2,.,TRBJ2-5,TRBD2
ASSPNGTPGLREKLF,TRBV9,.,TRBJ1-4,.
ASSSEGGGPYEQY,TRBV7-6,few,TRBJ2-7,.